The 8 T cell receptor beta chains reported below all come from one sample, sequenced in a study of cytomegalovirus exposure and HLA in healthy donors. Researchers ran the PCR with 60 Vbeta and 13 Jbeta primers. Assay used: immunoSEQ multiplex PCR; TCRdb lists only in-frame clones, some missing. The sample lists 150,000 to 250,000 clones, 79% occurring once. Sequenced input: PBMCs. Receptor source: a girl aged 10-17 years in good health and CMV-seropositive.

This sequence joins TRBV11-2 and TRBJ2-7; TRBD1 aligns across 7 bases. The trim removed 5 bases at V and 6 bases at J, leaving 4 bases unmatched. Germline V gene sequence: CDR1 SGHAT, CDR2 FQNNGV. The CDR3 extends over 12 amino acids. The CDR3 DNA reads as TGTGCCAGCAGCAAGACAGGGATCGAGCAGTACTTC. This sequence encodes CASSKTGIEQYF.

The rearrangement joins TRBV27 to TRBJ2-1; TRBD1 matches at 9 bases. V was pared by 6 bases and J by 1 base, with 4 bases of the junction left unmatched. The CDR3 totals 15 residues. Germline V gene lookup returns CDR1 MNHEY and CDR2 SMNVEV (reference sequence). The CDR3 spells CASSPGTGSYNEQFF. CDR3 nucleotide sequence: TGTGCCAGCAGCCCCGGGACAGGGTCCTACAATGAGCAGTTCTTC.

The genes are TRBV6-5 and TRBJ2-7; TRBD2 is a possible D gene (5 bases). This CDR3 comprises 13 residues. Germline assignment: CDR1 MNHEY and CDR2 SVGAGI. V lost 7 bases and J lost 4, with 14 bases in between. CDR3 sequence reads: CASKGLQQYEQYF. For the CDR3, the DNA is TGTGCCAGCAAAGGACTCCAACAGTACGAGCAGTACTTC.

The sample holds a few counts of this clone. V gene TRBV4-3 combines with J gene TRBJ2-3; D is uncertain. Looked up from germline, CDR1 is LGHNA and CDR2 is YSLEER. Trimming took 1 base from V and 4 from J, leaving 6 bases between them. The CDR3 sequence is 13 residues long. Written as DNA, the CDR3 is TGCGCCAGCAGCCAAGCCAGCGCAGATACGCAGTATTTT. Translated: CASSQASADTQYF.

V and J are TRBV2 and TRBJ1-4, with 10 bases aligning to TRBD1. This CDR3 comprises 13 residues. The germline V gene encodes CDR1 SNHLY and CDR2 FYNNEI. The V and J ends lost 7 bases and 7 bases, in that order; junction bases with no gene match: 3. The CDR3 region has the DNA TGTGCCAGCAATGGGGACAGGGGTGAAAAACTGTTTTTT. Amino acids: CASNGDRGEKLFF.

J is TRBJ2-2 and V is TRBV9; possibly TRBD2 for D (5 bases). The CDR3 is 15 residues long. V gave up 1 base and J gave up 4 bases, with 11 bases separating them. In germline, CDR1 is SGDLS, CDR2 YYNGEE. The CDR3 region is CASSVRGSSTGELFF. DNA of the CDR3: TGTGCCAGCAGCGTACGGGGTTCGAGCACCGGGGAGCTGTTTTTT.

This clone was seen once. This rearrangement joins TRBV6-1 to TRBJ2-1, with a possible D match to TRBD2 (5 bases). The CDR3 covers 12 residues. Trimming stripped 8 bases from V and 6 bases from J, with 11 bases between. Per the germline V gene, CDR1 is MNHNS and CDR2 is SASEGT. This CDR3 reads CASRGFGNEQFF. CDR3 nucleotide sequence: TGTGCCAGCCGAGGGTTCGGCAATGAGCAGTTCTTC.

V gene TRBV9 combines with J gene TRBJ1-2; 9 nucleotides agree with TRBD1. V gave up 4 bases and J gave up 6 bases; unmatched junction bases: 7. The CDR3 loop spans 14 amino acids. Germline V gene sequence: CDR1 SGDLS, CDR2 YYNGEE. CDR3 sequence (DNA): TGTGCCAGCAGCTCCCGGGACAGGGCCCATGGCTACACCTTC. Translated: CASSSRDRAHGYTF.